A selection of T cell receptor beta chains follows, all from one sample in a study of blood T cell repertoires in COVID-19. The repertoire was sequenced with immunoSEQ multiplex PCR; TCRdb's copy has only in-frame clones and lacks some. The sample holds 410,000 or so clones, 80% to 90% seen once. Sequencing was carried out using peripheral blood. The receptors derive from a woman in her thirties with active or convalescent COVID-19. Each CDR3 is given with its conserved first and last residue. A D gene is named only where the DNA matches it firmly. The listing skips clone size in some rows; elsewhere it reads once, few, many or a size class.

V gene: TRBV27
J gene: TRBJ2-1
clone size: NA
D gene: TRBD2
CDR3 DNA: TGTGCCAGCAGTTTATCGGGACTAGCAAACGGAGAGCAGTTCTTC
CDR3 protein: CASSLSGLANGEQFF

V gene: TRBV6-1
J gene: TRBJ2-2
clone size: NA
D gene: TRBD2
CDR3 DNA: TGTGCCAGCAGTGAAGCCCAGCGGGGTGGGACCGGGGAGCTGTTTTTT
CDR3 protein: CASSEAQRGGTGELFF

V gene: TRBV28
J gene: TRBJ1-1
clone size: NA
D gene: NA
CDR3 DNA: TGTGCCAGCAGTCAGGGGATGTACACTGAAGCTTTCTTT
CDR3 protein: CASSQGMYTEAFF

V gene: TRBV5-6
J gene: TRBJ1-3
clone size: once
D gene: NA
CDR3 DNA: TGTGCCAGCAGCTTGAATCGTGGAAACACCATATATTTT
CDR3 protein: CASSLNRGNTIYF

V gene: TRBV29-1
J gene: TRBJ2-7
clone size: NA
D gene: TRBD1
CDR3 DNA: TGCAGCGTAAGGGACAGGGGGCTTAAGCAGTACTTC
CDR3 protein: CSVRDRGLKQYF

V gene: TRBV4-1
J gene: TRBJ2-7
clone size: NA
D gene: TRBD1
CDR3 DNA: TGCGCCAGCAGCCTTACCGACAGGGGGTCCTACGAGCAGTACTTC
CDR3 protein: CASSLTDRGSYEQYF

V gene: TRBV27
J gene: TRBJ1-2
clone size: NA
D gene: NA
CDR3 DNA: TGTGCCAGCAGTTTATGGGGGGGTCGAGGCTACACCTTC
CDR3 protein: CASSLWGGRGYTF

V gene: TRBV29-1
J gene: TRBJ1-2
clone size: NA
D gene: TRBD1
CDR3 DNA: TGCAGCGTTTTGCCACCGGGACAGAATCCTACCTATGGCTACACCTTC
CDR3 protein: CSVLPPGQNPTYGYTF

V gene: TRBV12-5
J gene: TRBJ2-2
clone size: NA
D gene: TRBD2
CDR3 DNA: TGTGCTAGTGGTTTGTCGGCGGGAGAGGTCACCGGGGAGCTGTTTTTT
CDR3 protein: CASGLSAGEVTGELFF

V gene: TRBV4-1
J gene: TRBJ1-4
clone size: once
D gene: NA
CDR3 DNA: TGCGCCAGCAGCCAAGTGGAGGAAAAACTGTTTTTT
CDR3 protein: CASSQVEEKLFF

V gene: TRBV6-1
J gene: TRBJ2-1
clone size: NA
D gene: TRBD2
CDR3 DNA: TGTGCCAGCAGTGAAGCTGGACTAGCTGTCAATGAGCAGTTCTTC
CDR3 protein: CASSEAGLAVNEQFF

V gene: TRBV9
J gene: TRBJ2-3
clone size: NA
D gene: NA
CDR3 DNA: TGTGCCAGCAGCGTAGTTCCCGGGACTAGCACAGATACGCAGTATTTT
CDR3 protein: CASSVVPGTSTDTQYF

V gene: TRBV27
J gene: TRBJ1-1
clone size: NA
D gene: TRBD1
CDR3 DNA: TGTGCCAGCAGTTTGGGACAGGGTGGGGACACTGAAGCTTTCTTT
CDR3 protein: CASSLGQGGDTEAFF

V gene: TRBV19
J gene: TRBJ2-3
clone size: NA
D gene: TRBD1
CDR3 DNA: TGTGCCAGTAGTATAGACCCCAGTGACAGGGTCCTGGGGGACACAGATACGCAGTATTTT
CDR3 protein: CASSIDPSDRVLGDTDTQYF

V gene: TRBV6-5
J gene: TRBJ1-2
clone size: NA
D gene: TRBD1
CDR3 DNA: TGTGCCAGCGTGGTTGGGACAGGGGGAATGGCTGGCTACACCTTC
CDR3 protein: CASVVGTGGMAGYTF

V gene: TRBV9
J gene: TRBJ2-2
clone size: NA
D gene: TRBD1
CDR3 DNA: TGTGCCAGCAGCGCTAGGACAGGTTATACCGGGGAGCTGTTTTTT
CDR3 protein: CASSARTGYTGELFF

V gene: TRBV5-8
J gene: TRBJ1-5
clone size: few
D gene: TRBD1
CDR3 DNA: TGTGCCAGCAGTCCCGAGTCTGGACAGGCATTTAATCAGCCCCAGCATTTT
CDR3 protein: CASSPESGQAFNQPQHF